One T cell receptor beta chain is described in this entry. The record originates from a study of identical twins. TCRdb reanalysed the 5' RACE reads using MiXCR and keeps one entry per CDR3 protein. The table lists about 660,000 distinct CDR3 sequences, over 8.5% of them singletons, with 0.75% to 1% in the top ten. CDR3 length equals 17 residues. Germline loops: CDR1 SGHAT, CDR2 FQDESV (reference sequence). V was clipped by 2 bases and J by 6 bases, with 23 bases between them. These data were also reused for a study on yellow fever vaccine responses in identical twins.

Material: PBMCs. This receptor was identified in a woman younger than 30 in good health. The chain recombines TRBV11-1 with TRBJ2-7; D remains unclear. The CDR3 region is CASSLTRVGQEKGEQYF. CDR3 bases: TGTGCCAGCAGCTTAACCAGAGTCGGGCAGGAGAAAGGCGAGCAGTACTTC. Complete variable domain (other parts from reference TRBV11-1 and TRBJ2-7): EAEVAQSPRYKITEKSQAVAFWCDPISGHATLYWYRQILGQGPELLVQFQDESVVDDSQLPKDRFSAERLKGVDSTLKIQPAELGDSAMYLCASSLTRVGQEKGEQYFGPGTRLTVT.